These 29 T cell receptor beta chains share one sample of origin, sequenced in a study of spatial heterogeneity in lung cancer. The antigens for these receptors are not known. Each CDR3 protein gets one entry after TCRdb re-called the 5' RACE reads with MiXCR. The table lists some 11,000 distinct CDR3 sequences, around 5.5% of them singletons, with about an eighth in the top ten. The time point here: sample taken at primary tumor resection. Study outcomes and limitations: In tumors, expanded intratumoral alpha and beta TCR counts tracked mutation counts.

Sequenced material: lung tumor tissue, taken at surgery. Receptor source: a male donor with early-stage non-small cell lung cancer.

This clonotype has at least ten counts. As an off-target read in a library built for alpha chains, this beta chain has a frequency of little significance. The rearrangement links TRBV3-1 to TRBJ1-5, with TRBD1 as a possible D gene (5 bases). The CDR3 runs to 15 residues. The V and J ends lost 4 bases and 0 bases respectively, with 10 bases between them. Germline V CDR1 and CDR2: LGHDT, YNNKEL (reference sequence). The CDR3 nucleotides are TGTGCCAGCAGCCGGGGGATTTATAGCAATCAGCCCCAGCATTTT. The encoded protein is CASSRGIYSNQPQHF.

By sample fraction, this clonotype is medium-sized (0.01 to 0.1%). This beta chain lies outside the target of a library built for alpha chains; its clone size means little. V usage is TRBV4-1 and J usage is TRBJ2-2, with D tentatively TRBD2 (6 bases). Trimming stripped 4 bases from V and 4 bases from J, with 13 bases between. The length of the CDR3 is 15 residues. Germline assignment: CDR1 MGHRA and CDR2 YSYEKL. CDR3 amino acids: CASSLSGTGTGELFF. In DNA, the CDR3 is TGCGCCAGCAGCCTCTCTGGGACTGGCACCGGGGAGCTGTTTTTT.

This clonotype was counted only a few times. Found in a library prepared for alpha chains, this beta chain is an off-target read, and its abundance has little meaning. The chain is built from TRBV29-1 and TRBJ2-3; D unresolved. Trimming shortened V by 1 base and J by 5 bases, and 4 bases separated the two germline ends. The CDR3 is 11 amino acids. Germline CDR1 and CDR2: SQVTM and ANQGSEA. Here the CDR3 reads CSVEGGDTQYF. CDR3 in DNA: TGCAGCGTTGAAGGGGGAGATACGCAGTATTTT.

This clonotype was seen at least ten times. This beta chain is off target for a library built for alpha chains, so its abundance means little. The CDR3 here is CASSSTRNTEAFF. CDR3 in DNA: TGTGCCAGCAGTTCGACACGGAACACTGAAGCTTTCTTT. The V call is TRBV3-1, the J call TRBJ1-1; D remains ambiguous. CDR1 is LGHDT, CDR2 YNNKEL, per germline (reference sequence). This CDR3 is 13 amino acids long. V was cut by 6 bases and J by 1 base, with 9 bases left in between.

This clonotype was observed at least ten times. This beta chain is an unintended read in a library built for alpha chains; its size means little. The genes are TRBV3-1 and TRBJ2-4; D gene ambiguous. This CDR3 contains 15 residues. Germline V CDR1 and CDR2: LGHDT, YNNKEL (reference sequence). V shed 4 bases and J shed 1 base, with 11 bases lying between them. In DNA form, the CDR3 reads TGTGCCAGCAGCCGAGACCCCGATGCCAAAAACATTCAGTACTTC. It codes for CASSRDPDAKNIQYF.

This clonotype was seen at least ten times. The germline gene is not matched at one end of the junction; a read error may be the cause. Because the library targeted alpha chains, this beta chain is an off-target read whose size means little. CDR3 nucleotides: TGTGCCAGCAGATTAGACAGGGTCCAAGAGACCCAGTACTTC. It is translated as CASRLDRVQETQYF. This rearrangement joins TRBV12-3 or TRBV12-4 to TRBJ2-5, with 7 bases fitting TRBD1. The CDR3 has 14 residues.

This clonotype was detected many times. This beta chain turned up in a library designed for alpha chains; as an off-target read, its abundance says little. The genes are TRBV6-5 and TRBJ1-4; a weak D match, TRBD1 (6 bases). Germline V gives CDR1 MNHEY, CDR2 SVGAGI. Trimming cost V 0 bases and J 8 bases, with 13 bases left between them. This CDR3 is built from 15 residues. CDR3 DNA: TGTGCCAGCAGTTACTCCGCAGGGGCAGGGGAAAAACTGTTTTTT. This encodes CASSYSAGAGEKLFF.

At least ten counts were recorded for this clonotype. The size of this beta chain means little, since it is a stray read in a library made for alpha chains. The chain uses TRBV27 and TRBJ2-3; TRBD1 matches 7 bases. This CDR3 has 14 amino acids. V trimming: 7 bases; J trimming: 3 bases; junction bases outside the gene matches: 7. Germline loops: CDR1 MNHEY, CDR2 SMNVEV (reference sequence). CDR3 bases: TGTGCCAGCACATGGGACAGCAAAACAGATACGCAGTATTTT. It specifies CASTWDSKTDTQYF.

This clonotype occurred a few times. Found in a library prepared for alpha chains, this beta chain is an off-target read, and its abundance has little meaning. This chain connects TRBV7-8 to TRBJ2-3; D is unresolved. The germline gives CDR1 SGHVS, CDR2 FQNEAQ. The ends were cut back, 5 bases at V and 2 bases at J, with 11 bases in the middle. The CDR3 is 14 residues long. The CDR3 coding sequence is TGTGCCAGCAGCACCCAGACGACCACAGATACGCAGTATTTT. Protein product: CASSTQTTTDTQYF.

By share of the sample, this clonotype is medium-sized (0.01 to 0.1%). A library prepared for alpha chains yielded this beta chain as an off-target read; its size is of little meaning. The rearrangement uses TRBV20-1 and TRBJ2-5; D call uncertain. V lost 1 base, J lost 7 bases, and 13 bases lay in between. This CDR3 region has 13 residues. Per the germline V gene, CDR1 is DFQATT and CDR2 is SNEGSKA (reference sequence). In nucleotides, the CDR3 is TGCAGTGCTAGAGGGACCGTAAAAGGGACCCAGTACTTC. This sequence encodes CSARGTVKGTQYF.

This clonotype was recorded at least ten times. Being off target in a library aimed at alpha chains, this beta chain has a size of little meaning. The chain uses TRBV5-1 and TRBJ2-2, with TRBD2 identical over 14 bases. The CDR3 is 16 amino acids. The junction had 5 bases not matched to a gene; V was cut back by 4 bases and J by 6 bases. Germline assignment: CDR1 SGHRS and CDR2 YFSETQ. This CDR3 reads CASSQGLAGGAGELFF. CDR3 bases: TGCGCCAGCAGCCAAGGACTAGCGGGAGGAGCCGGGGAGCTGTTTTTT.

Ten or more counts support this clonotype. This beta chain is a stray sequence in a library constructed for alpha chains; its clone size is not meaningful. This chain uses TRBV4-1 with TRBJ2-3; 7 nucleotides line up with TRBD2. The J segment lost 4 bases and the V segment lost 0 bases, leaving 13 bases of the junction unmatched. Germline V gives CDR1 MGHRA, CDR2 YSYEKL. There are 18 residues in the CDR3. The CDR3 nucleotides are TGCGCCAGCAGCCAAGACGGGGTAAACGGGAGGTGGCCAGATACGCAGTATTTT. Translated, it gives CASSQDGVNGRWPDTQYF.

About this clonotype: The library was built for alpha chains, so this beta chain is an off-target read and its size means little. The rearrangement joins TRBV5-1 to TRBJ2-1; 11 nucleotides align to TRBD1. After removal of 0 bases from V and 6 bases from J, the junction contained 2 bases not matched to a gene. CDR3 size: 15 residues. CDR1 and CDR2 from the germline V gene are SGHRS and YFSETQ. The CDR3 loop reads CASSLVDRGPNEQFF. CDR3 nucleotide sequence: TGCGCCAGCAGCTTGGTGGACAGGGGGCCCAATGAGCAGTTCTTC.

This clonotype came up many times. This beta chain appears as a stray read in a library generated for alpha chains; its size is not informative. V is TRBV7-2 and J is TRBJ1-1; TRBD1 might be the D (5 bases). Trimming removed 1 base from V and 1 base from J, with 10 bases in between. Germline V CDR1 and CDR2: SGHTA, FQGNSA. This CDR3 contains 15 residues. CDR3 sequence reads: CASSLGGTANTEAFF. The CDR3 coding sequence is TGTGCCAGCAGCTTAGGGGGGACGGCGAACACTGAAGCTTTCTTT.

Comments on this clonotype: This beta chain is an off-target read within a library intended for alpha chains, so its frequency means little. CDR3 region: CAWAAGQLSYEQYF. The CDR3 bases are TGTGCCTGGGCTGCCGGACAGCTCTCCTACGAGCAGTACTTC. This sequence joins TRBV30 and TRBJ2-7, with D possibly TRBD1 on 6 matching bases. The CDR3 is 14 amino acids. V dropped 5 bases and J dropped 0 bases, with 14 bases sitting between them. Germline CDR1 is GTSNPN and CDR2 is SVGIG (reference sequence).

Remarks on this clonotype: Little can be read into the size of this beta chain, an off-target read in a library designed for alpha chains. This sequence joins TRBV15 and TRBJ2-3, with 12 positions matching TRBD2. Germline assignment: CDR1 LNHNV and CDR2 YYDKDF (reference sequence). This CDR3 region has 15 residues. The ends lost 7 bases at V and 4 bases at J; junction bases unmatched: 6. The CDR3 region has the DNA TGTGCCACCAAGACTAGCGGGAGTGAAGCAGATACGCAGTATTTT. Amino acid sequence: CATKTSGSEADTQYF. The full variable domain, its missing parts supplied by reference TRBV15 and TRBJ2-3, is DAMVIQNPRYQVTQFGKPVTLSCSQTLNHNVMYWYQQKSSQAPKLLFHYYDKDFNNEADTPDNFQSRRPNTSFCFLDIRSPGLGDTAMYLCATKTSGSEADTQYFGPGTRLTVL.

This clonotype was seen repeatedly, ten times or more. As an off-target read in a library built for alpha chains, this beta chain has a frequency of little significance. The chain combines TRBV28 with TRBJ2-1, with TRBD1 matching 8 bases. Germline V gene lookup returns CDR1 MDHEN and CDR2 SYDVKM. The CDR3 totals 15 residues. The V and J ends lost 9 bases and 7 bases, in that order; junction bases with no gene match: 14. The CDR3 region is CASLKQGAITNEQFF. The CDR3 DNA is TGTGCCAGTTTGAAGCAGGGGGCGATTACAAATGAGCAGTTCTTC.

This clonotype is judged medium-sized. This beta chain is off target for a library built for alpha chains, so its abundance means little. The chain carries TRBV3-1 and TRBJ2-7; TRBD2 agrees at 9 bases. J lost 0 bases, V lost 4 bases, and 1 base had no gene match. This CDR3 has 14 residues. From germline, CDR1 is LGHDT and CDR2 YNNKEL (reference sequence). This CDR3 is CASSRTSASYEQYF. The CDR3 DNA reads as TGTGCCAGCAGCCGGACTAGCGCCTCCTACGAGCAGTACTTC.

By its share, this clonotype is medium-sized. For a library built for alpha chains, this beta chain is a stray read; little rests on its size. The V call is TRBV2, the J call TRBJ1-1; tentative D call: TRBD1 (6 bases). V lost 5 bases to trimming and J lost 4 bases, with 14 bases between them. The CDR3 covers 14 residues. In germline, CDR1 is SNHLY, CDR2 FYNNEI. The CDR3 DNA follows: TGTGCCAGCAGTAGACAGGAGAGATCCACTGAAGCTTTCTTT. Amino acids: CASSRQERSTEAFF.

Concerning this clonotype: The library was prepared for alpha chains; this beta chain is a stray read, so its frequency means little. The rearrangement joins TRBV20-1 to TRBJ2-7; no clear D gene. Trimming took off 5 bases at V and 2 bases at J, with 10 bases between the two ends. The CDR3 covers 12 residues. CDR1 is DFQATT and CDR2 is SNEGSKA in the germline V gene (reference sequence). The CDR3 spells CSAVGTAYEQYF. In DNA, the CDR3 is TGCAGTGCTGTGGGAACCGCCTACGAGCAGTACTTC.

In its sample, this clonotype was seen many times. Within a library made for alpha chains, this beta chain is off target, and its count is uninformative. The chain joins TRBV6-4 to TRBJ2-3, with D uncertain. Trimming shortened V by 6 bases and J by 8 bases, and 27 bases separated the two germline ends. The CDR3 sequence is 17 residues long. The germline V gene encodes CDR1 MRHNA and CDR2 SNTAGT. In DNA, the CDR3 is TGTGCCAGCAGCCCCACTCCGCTAGTATTCAGTCTCGCTACGCAGTATTTT. Protein product: CASSPTPLVFSLATQYF.

This clonotype was counted at least ten times. This beta chain is a stray sequence in a library constructed for alpha chains; its clone size is not meaningful. V and J are TRBV4-1 and TRBJ2-3, with a possible D match to TRBD2 (6 bases). V lost 2 bases and J 2 bases, leaving 20 bases between the germline ends. Germline V CDR1 and CDR2: MGHRA, YSYEKL. CDR3 length: 18 amino acids. This CDR3 is CASSQKKGRGTFTDTQYF. The CDR3 nucleotides are TGCGCCAGCAGCCAAAAGAAGGGACGTGGGACTTTCACAGATACGCAGTATTTT.

In regard to this clonotype: The size of this beta chain means little, since it is a stray read in a library made for alpha chains. The genes are TRBV6-1 and TRBJ2-7, with D unclear. Germline V lookup: CDR1 MNHNS, CDR2 SASEGT. The CDR3 spans 14 residues. Trimming cost V 0 bases and J 0 bases, with 6 bases left between them. CDR3 in amino acids: CASSEATASYEQYF. In DNA form, the CDR3 reads TGTGCCAGCAGTGAAGCCACAGCCTCCTACGAGCAGTACTTC.

In this sample, this clonotype turned up many times. A library prepared for alpha chains yielded this beta chain as an off-target read; its size is of little meaning. The chain combines TRBV12-3 or TRBV12-4 with TRBJ2-1; 11 nucleotides align to TRBD2. CDR3 length equals 18 residues. V was clipped by 1 base and J by 5 bases; unmatched bases: 10. The CDR3 loop is CASSLEGSSGRRNNEQFF. As DNA, the CDR3 is TGTGCCAGCAGTTTAGAAGGGTCTAGCGGGAGGAGGAACAATGAGCAGTTCTTC.

In this sample, this clonotype turned up many times. Since it is a stray read in a library aimed at alpha chains, this beta chain has a size that is not meaningful. The rearrangement joins TRBV4-2 to TRBJ2-7; D might be TRBD1 (6 bases). This CDR3 region has 14 residues. V gave up 6 bases and J gave up 2 bases, with 14 bases separating them. Germline CDR1 is LGHNA and CDR2 is YNFKEQ. Here the CDR3 DNA reads TGTGCCAGCAGAAACAGGGCTGATACCTACGAGCAGTACTTC. Translation gives CASRNRADTYEQYF.

This clonotype came up many times. This beta chain appears as a stray read in a library generated for alpha chains; its size is not informative. The chain couples TRBV28 to TRBJ1-2, with D unresolved. CDR1 and CDR2 from the germline V gene are MDHEN and SYDVKM. V dropped 2 bases and J dropped 1 base, with 8 bases sitting between them. The CDR3 spans 14 residues. This CDR3 is CASSLHGINYGYTF. The DNA for the CDR3 is TGTGCCAGCAGTTTACACGGGATTAACTATGGCTACACCTTC.

A remark on this clonotype: The library was built for alpha chains, so this beta chain is an off-target read and its size means little. The rearrangement links TRBV12-3 or TRBV12-4 to TRBJ2-3; 7 nucleotides agree with TRBD1. This CDR3 comprises 14 residues. J gave up 6 bases and V 2 bases, and 5 bases lay outside the gene matches. The CDR3 loop is CASSLNRGTDTQYF. Written as DNA, the CDR3 is TGTGCCAGCAGTTTAAACAGGGGAACCGATACGCAGTATTTT.

This clonotype was detected only a few times. This beta chain is an off-target read within a library intended for alpha chains, so its frequency means little. The V call is TRBV20-1, the J call TRBJ1-6, with D possibly matching TRBD1 (6 bases). There are 11 residues in the CDR3. Trimming took 3 bases from V and 9 from J, leaving 6 bases between them. CDR1 and CDR2 (germline): DFQATT, SNEGSKA (reference sequence). The CDR3 spells CSARTGSPLHF. CDR3 bases: TGCAGTGCTAGGACAGGTTCACCCCTCCACTTT.

In regard to this clonotype: A library made for alpha chains picked up this beta chain off target, so its size means little. V usage is TRBV7-2 and J usage is TRBJ2-2; 8 nucleotides match TRBD2. The germline gives CDR1 SGHTA, CDR2 FQGNSA. With 5 bases clipped from V and 5 bases from J, the junction kept 7 bases outside the gene matches. The CDR3 extends over 15 amino acids. The CDR3 here is CASSRSGAGTGELFF. The CDR3, as DNA: TGTGCCAGCAGCCGTAGCGGGGCGGGGACCGGGGAGCTGTTTTTT.